Listed below are T cell receptor beta chains from one sample, sequenced in a study of T cells in Graves' hyperthyroidism and ophthalmopathy. TCRdb recomputed calls from the multiplex PCR reads with MiXCR, one row per CDR3 protein. The sample shows about 350,000 distinct CDR3 sequences, less than 20% of them seen only once. The sequenced material came from blood. The receptors here all came from a woman aged 40 to 50 with Graves' ophthalmopathy. The CDR3 runs from the conserved cysteine through the conserved F or W. Each record gives: V gene, J gene, CDR3 protein.

TRBV4-1	TRBJ2-2	CASSQDSAGDTIFTGELFF
TRBV15	TRBJ2-3	CATSNGGRDTQYF
TRBV19	TRBJ1-1	CASSLGRNTEAFF
TRBV20-1	TRBJ1-3	CSARKRRVANYSGNTIYF
TRBV11-2	TRBJ2-7	CATGGGPEQYF
TRBV6-2/TRBV6-3	TRBJ2-7	CASSPFLAYEQYF
TRBV4-2	TRBJ2-6	CASSPYLGLAGGPGANVLTF
TRBV6-2/TRBV6-3	TRBJ2-7	CASSSFRPGWNEQYF
TRBV7-8	TRBJ1-2	CASRRGQGKGYGYTF
TRBV3-1	TRBJ1-1	CASSHTRSGGNTEAFF
TRBV28	TRBJ1-2	CASRRQGIYGYTF
TRBV2	TRBJ2-2	CARTAVRLNTGELFF
TRBV19	TRBJ1-1	CASSKTGNTEAFF
TRBV28	TRBJ2-5	CASSLGRISRWETQYF
TRBV5-1	TRBJ2-2	CASLDRGKNTGELFF
TRBV29-1	TRBJ1-1	CSVETGGVGEAFF
TRBV6-4	TRBJ1-2	CASSDSLTGGEGYTF
TRBV20-1	TRBJ1-1	CSARDIVPPKGKAFF
TRBV7-2	TRBJ2-7	CASSLDRSSYEQYF
TRBV5-1	TRBJ2-4	CASSLDQAKNIQYF
TRBV3-1	TRBJ2-2	CASSQEMAGELFF
TRBV7-9	TRBJ2-5	CASKGVQETQYF
TRBV19	TRBJ1-1	CASRDGRASTEAFF
TRBV28	TRBJ2-5	CASNSIAGGIQETQYF